This is a list of T cell receptor beta chains from one sample in a study of T cells expressing NK-cell markers. TCRdb re-called the 5' RACE reads, yielding one record per CDR3 amino acid sequence without DNA. This repertoire includes roughly 160,000 distinct CDR3 sequences. The source material was blood T cells: a sorted CD56 or NKG2C T cell subset, CD4+ or CD8+ T cells, or bulk PBMC T cells (not recorded which). The source is a woman between 18 and 69 years old in good health. Both conserved end residues are part of each CDR3.

j_gene: TRBJ2-2
v_gene: TRBV7-8
CDR3aa: CASSFRVPAGGGNTGELFF

j_gene: TRBJ2-1
v_gene: TRBV10-3
CDR3aa: CAISESSGEGEQFF

j_gene: TRBJ1-5
v_gene: TRBV5-5
CDR3aa: CASSLVAGVVGQPQHF

j_gene: TRBJ2-1
v_gene: TRBV25-1
CDR3aa: CASSGPSGAWDEQFF

j_gene: TRBJ1-5
v_gene: TRBV3-1
CDR3aa: CASSQALRDQPQHF

j_gene: TRBJ1-6
v_gene: TRBV18
CDR3aa: CASSPGASGNSPLHF

j_gene: TRBJ2-1
v_gene: TRBV3-1
CDR3aa: CASSQETSGHEQFF

j_gene: TRBJ2-2
v_gene: TRBV7-3
CDR3aa: CASSPKTGVAGELFF

j_gene: TRBJ2-7
v_gene: TRBV2
CDR3aa: CASSVLSSYEQYF

j_gene: TRBJ2-1
v_gene: TRBV14
CDR3aa: CASSPTSGYNSYNEQFF

j_gene: TRBJ2-2
v_gene: TRBV7-3
CDR3aa: CASSLTGGSYTGELFF

j_gene: TRBJ1-2
v_gene: TRBV5-6
CDR3aa: CASSLGQKDYGYTF

j_gene: TRBJ2-5
v_gene: TRBV7-9
CDR3aa: CASSPWQGYQETQYF

j_gene: TRBJ2-2
v_gene: TRBV5-1
CDR3aa: CASSLDGTAATGELFF